This T cell receptor (beta chain) originates from a study of T-cell reconstitution after alpha-beta-depleted transplantation in children. Per germline, CDR1 LGHDT and CDR2 YNNKEL (reference sequence). There are 12 residues in the CDR3. Trimming cost V 4 bases and J 4 bases, with 8 bases left between them. Unique molecular identifiers were used in preparing the TCRbeta library. TCRdb called the PCR reads again in MiXCR, with one record for every CDR3 protein. The top ten hold 3.5% to 4.5% of the sample, which has hundreds of thousands of distinct CDR3 sequences, 13% seen once. The material was PBMCs, obtained from the stem cell graft. The TCR was taken from a human donor who donated a stem cell graft to a child with Fanconi anemia. The rearrangement links TRBV3-1 to TRBJ2-7, with D uncertain. In DNA form, the CDR3 reads TGTGCCAGCAGCCGCAGTTGGTACGAGCAGTACTTC. Its protein product is CASSRSWYEQYF.